This T cell receptor (beta chain) comes out of a study of neurological immune-mediated disorders. Time point described: longitudinal time-point 1 (baseline). General study findings and limits: No CDR3 amino acid sequences recurred among expanded clones across subjects, suggesting private repertoires in all groups.

About this clonotype: No antigen is known for it.

The authors made cDNA by 5'RACE with 10-nucleotide random UMIs. TCRdb passed the 5' RACE reads through MiXCR, listing each CDR3 protein once. The profile covers around 71,000 distinct CDR3 sequences, with around 15% appearing a single time and under 5.5% taken by the ten largest. The CDR3 has 13 residues. V gave up 3 bases and J gave up 8 bases, with 13 bases separating them. The source is a female donor with HTLV-1-associated myelopathy (HAM/TSP). Sequencing used PBMCs. The chain couples TRBV12-3 or TRBV12-4 to TRBJ1-2; D perhaps matches TRBD1 (5 bases). The CDR3 reads CASSLGTHRGYTF. For the CDR3, the DNA is TGTGCCAGCAGTTTGGGGACCCACCGGGGCTACACCTTC.